The TCR beta chain described here comes from a study of tumor and adjacent non-tumor tissue in lung cancer. Study as a whole: Samples averaged around 4 million productive TCRbeta reads each. Study-level points and caveats: Significantly higher TCR diversity was found in tumor than normal lung. Top 100 clones took a larger repertoire share in normal lung.

A modified ARM-PCR protocol with three rounds of nested PCR amplified TCRbeta. TCRdb analysed the multiplex PCR reads with MiXCR anew, one entry per CDR3 protein. Of over 100,000 distinct CDR3 sequences in the sample, 75% were seen once. CDR1 and CDR2 (germline): LGHNA, YSLEER. This CDR3 comprises 14 residues. After removal of 5 bases from V and 7 bases from J, the junction contained 6 bases not matched to a gene. This clonotype was recorded a few times. Antigen unknown. This may be a read error: a much more frequent sequence differs by one nucleotide. No cell sorting was done before RNA was extracted from the tissue.

Material for sequencing was lung tumor tissue. The chain recombines TRBV4-3 with TRBJ2-1; TRBD1 matches 9 bases. The receptor's source is an older woman with non-small cell lung cancer. Here the CDR3 reads CASSNGDRVNEQFF. CDR3 DNA: TGCGCCAGCAGCAACGGGGACAGGGTAAATGAGCAGTTCTTC.